Listed here are 29 T cell receptor beta chains from one sample, sequenced in a study of blood T cell repertoires in COVID-19 (dated by TCRdb to 2020 to 2022). Receptor amplification or capture employed the immunoSEQ multiplex PCR assay. TCRdb took over this immuneACCESS table, retaining in-frame rearrangements with V and J assigned. Such tables are incomplete; in checked studies, under half of the missing clones stem from an unresolved V gene, and the remainder is unexplained. A total of roughly 500,000 clones appear in this sample, around 87% of them only once. About 2% of the sample goes to the ten largest clones. Material for sequencing was PBMCs or T cells enriched from blood (not recorded which). Source of these receptors: a woman in her thirties or forties who had recovered from COVID-19.

The chain employs TRBV27 and TRBJ2-5; 10 nucleotides match TRBD2. The V gene end was trimmed by 4 bases and the J gene end by 5 bases; junction bases not matched to a gene: 7. The CDR3 is 15 amino acids. Germline assignment: CDR1 MNHEY and CDR2 SMNVEV (reference sequence). CDR3: CASSSGTSASETQYF. The CDR3 DNA sequence: TGTGCCAGCAGTTCCGGGACTAGCGCATCGGAGACCCAGTACTTC.

The gene calls are TRBV5-4 and TRBJ1-2; D uncertain. Deletions cut 4 bases from V and 7 bases from J, with 8 bases between. This CDR3 spans 11 amino acids. CDR1 and CDR2 from the germline V gene are SGHNT and YYREEE (reference sequence). The CDR3 loop reads CASSRSGGYTF. The CDR3 nucleotides read TGTGCCAGCAGCCGCAGTGGTGGCTACACCTTC.

The chain employs TRBV27 and TRBJ2-3, with D perhaps TRBD2 (6 bases). Germline lookup yields CDR1 MNHEY and CDR2 SMNVEV (reference sequence). Trimming left V 8 bases short and J 1 base short, with 13 bases between. The length of the CDR3 is 14 residues. DNA of the CDR3: TGTGCCAGCGGCCGGGAGTCCGGCACAGATACGCAGTATTTT. Amino acid sequence: CASGRESGTDTQYF.

The V and J genes are TRBV2 and TRBJ1-2; D perhaps matches TRBD1 (5 bases). The CDR3 runs to 13 residues. V dropped 11 bases and J dropped 4 bases, with 17 bases sitting between them. Germline V gene lookup returns CDR1 SNHLY and CDR2 FYNNEI. This CDR3 reads CAGERGRGYGYTF. The CDR3 DNA follows: TGTGCCGGCGAGAGAGGGAGGGGCTATGGCTACACCTTC.

The V and J genes are TRBV11-3 and TRBJ2-2; 10 nucleotides line up with TRBD1. CDR3 length: 15 amino acids. Per the germline V gene, CDR1 is SGHNT and CDR2 is YENEEA. V lost 3 bases, J lost 3 bases, and 1 base stayed unmatched. CDR3 sequence reads: CASSLDRGYTGELFF. The CDR3 DNA is TGTGCCAGCAGCTTGGACAGGGGGTACACCGGGGAGCTGTTTTTT.

J is TRBJ1-3 and V is TRBV7-6, with D tentatively TRBD1 (5 bases). Germline CDR1 and CDR2: SGHVS and FNYEAQ. The CDR3 sequence is 15 residues long. The V gene lost 6 bases and the J gene lost 3 bases, with 15 bases spanning the gap. The CDR3 nucleotides read TGTGCCAGCAGACCATCCGGGCAGGGTGGAAACACCATATATTTT. The encoded protein is CASRPSGQGGNTIYF.

This clone was seen only a few times. CDR3 sequence reads: CASSSQGVKGNTIYF. DNA of the CDR3: TGTGCCAGCAGCTCACAGGGGGTAAAAGGAAACACCATATATTTT. This chain connects TRBV5-5 to TRBJ1-3; 8 bases fit TRBD1. CDR1 is SGHKS, CDR2 YYEKEE, per germline (reference sequence). Trimming took 3 bases from V and 4 from J; bases not matched to a gene: 6. There are 15 residues in the CDR3.

Here the CDR3 reads CASTSRGRAYGYTF. CDR3 sequence (DNA): TGTGCCAGCACCTCCAGGGGGCGCGCCTATGGCTACACCTTC. The genes are TRBV6-5 and TRBJ1-2, with TRBD1 identical over 8 bases. There are 14 residues in the CDR3. Looked up from germline, CDR1 is MNHEY and CDR2 is SVGAGI. J lost 4 bases, V lost 7 bases, and 8 bases had no gene match.

The chain's CDR3 is CASSIKTGAGEQFF. DNA of the CDR3: TGTGCCAGTAGTATCAAGACAGGGGCCGGTGAGCAGTTCTTC. The J gene is TRBJ2-1, the V gene TRBV19; 8 bases map to TRBD1. The CDR3 spans 14 residues. Germline V gene lookup returns CDR1 LNHDA and CDR2 SQIVND (reference sequence). V lost 3 bases to trimming and J lost 9 bases; unmatched junction nucleotides: 7.

The gene calls are TRBV4-1 and TRBJ1-1, with D perhaps matching TRBD1 (6 bases). CDR3 length equals 15 residues. The germline CDR1 and CDR2 sequences are MGHRA and YSYEKL. The ends were cut back, 0 bases at V and 7 bases at J, with 15 bases in the middle. Here the CDR3 DNA reads TGCGCCAGCAGCCAAGATAGCCAGGGACACGTTGAAGCTTTCTTT. Translated, it gives CASSQDSQGHVEAFF.

This clone occurred once. The chain joins TRBV28 to TRBJ1-2; TRBD1 agrees at 8 bases. Germline loops: CDR1 MDHEN, CDR2 SYDVKM. The CDR3 covers 15 residues. With 3 bases clipped from V and 2 bases from J, the junction kept 5 bases outside the gene matches. The CDR3: CASSLRTGSNYGYTF. The CDR3 DNA reads as TGTGCCAGCAGTTTGCGGACAGGGTCGAACTATGGCTACACCTTC.

This chain joins TRBV5-6 and TRBJ2-7, with D perhaps matching TRBD1 (5 bases). The length of the CDR3 is 16 residues. Germline-derived CDR1 and CDR2 are SGHDT and YYEEEE. Trimming took 4 bases from V and 3 from J, leaving 20 bases between them. CDR3 residues: CASSPPVRQGGYEQYF. For the CDR3, the DNA is TGTGCCAGCAGCCCTCCAGTCCGGCAGGGCGGCTACGAGCAGTACTTC.

V and J are TRBV7-6 and TRBJ2-1, with D perhaps matching TRBD1 (6 bases). The CDR3 spans 15 residues. The V end lost 4 bases, the J end lost 2 bases, and 12 bases lay between the germline ends. Germline V CDR1 and CDR2: SGHVS, FNYEAQ. Written as DNA, the CDR3 is TGTGCCAGCAGCTCCATCCAGGGGCCCTACAATGAGCAGTTCTTC. Translated: CASSSIQGPYNEQFF.

This clone showed up just a few times. V is TRBV5-1 and J is TRBJ1-2; a weak D match, TRBD1 (6 bases). The CDR3 has 14 amino acids. Trimming removed 5 bases at V and 5 bases at J, with 16 bases between. The germline gives CDR1 SGHRS, CDR2 YFSETQ. The CDR3 spells CASRPLGAPYGYTF. For the CDR3, the DNA is TGCGCCAGCAGGCCTCTGGGGGCGCCGTATGGCTACACCTTC.

This clone was counted a single time. Mismatch with germline at one junction end may stem from a read error. DNA of the CDR3: TGCGCCAGCAGTCAATCTGGGAGGCAGACCCTCACACCCTTGGAGGTCTTC. Translating gives CASSQSGRQTLTPLEVF. The chain is built from TRBV23-1 and TRBJ2-1; D may be TRBD2 (6 bases). TRBV23-1 qualifies as an ORF whose function is uncertain. This CDR3 has 17 residues.

With respect to this clone: One junction end does not reproduce the germline sequence, and a read error may be involved. The chain recombines TRBV11-2 with TRBJ2-7; 7 bases map to TRBD2. The CDR3 is 12 amino acids. Germline CDR1 and CDR2: SGHAT and FQNNGV. Here the CDR3 DNA reads TGTGCCAGCAGCCACAAAGCGGGACCCATGAACTTC. Amino acid sequence: CASSHKAGPMNF.

The chain combines TRBV19 with TRBJ1-1; D is unresolved. This CDR3 contains 11 residues. Germline V gene data show CDR1 as LNHDA and CDR2 as SQIVND (reference sequence). V lost 5 bases and J 3 bases, leaving 4 bases between the germline ends. The CDR3 sequence: CASSYHTEAFF. CDR3 nucleotides: TGTGCCAGTAGTTATCACACTGAAGCTTTCTTT.

V and J are TRBV12-3 or TRBV12-4 and TRBJ2-1; 13 bases map to TRBD2. The J segment lost 8 bases and the V segment lost 11 bases, leaving 6 bases of the junction unmatched. The CDR3 runs 13 residues. This CDR3 reads CASGLAGVYEQFF. The CDR3 coding sequence is TGTGCCTCCGGACTAGCGGGAGTCTATGAGCAGTTCTTC.

This sequence joins TRBV6-1 and TRBJ1-6; a possible D gene is TRBD1 (5 bases). With 1 base removed from V and 7 bases from J, the gap between germline ends came to 8 bases. The CDR3 covers 14 residues. CDR1 and CDR2 (germline): MNHNS, SASEGT. CDR3 region: CASSEVTVNSPLHF. The CDR3 DNA reads as TGTGCCAGCAGTGAAGTGACAGTAAATTCACCCCTCCACTTT.

The chain uses TRBV9 and TRBJ2-7; tentative D call: TRBD1 (5 bases). This CDR3 is 14 amino acids long. Germline V gives CDR1 SGDLS, CDR2 YYNGEE. V lost 3 bases, J lost 0 bases, and 10 bases lay in between. CDR3 coding DNA: TGTGCCAGCAGCGCGGACACGAGCTCCTACGAGCAGTACTTC. Translating gives CASSADTSSYEQYF.

In this sample, this clone turned up once. The V and J genes are TRBV4-3 and TRBJ1-5; perhaps TRBD1 as D (6 bases). V shed 2 bases and J shed 9 bases, with 14 bases lying between them. This CDR3 region has 14 residues. Germline assignment: CDR1 LGHNA and CDR2 YSLEER. The chain's CDR3 is CASSQTLQGPPQHF. In nucleotides, the CDR3 is TGCGCCAGCAGCCAAACCCTACAGGGTCCGCCCCAGCATTTT.

The gene calls are TRBV4-3 and TRBJ1-2; 7 bases agree with TRBD1. Germline CDR1 LGHNA, CDR2 YSLEER. This CDR3 region has 15 residues. With 4 bases clipped from V and 0 bases from J, the junction kept 5 bases outside the gene matches. This chain's CDR3 is CASSRGQATNYGYTF. CDR3 DNA: TGCGCCAGCAGCCGCGGACAGGCTACTAACTATGGCTACACCTTC.

The gene calls are TRBV3-1 (or the pseudogene TRBV3-2) and TRBJ1-1; 10 nucleotides line up with TRBD1. J lost 10 bases, V lost 1 base, and 6 bases had no gene match. The CDR3 has 14 amino acids. Germline CDR1 is LGHDT and CDR2 is YNNKEL (reference sequence). The CDR3 nucleotides are TGTGCCAGCAGCCAAGTCGCGACAGGGGGCTTAGCTTTCTTT. Its protein is CASSQVATGGLAFF.

The J gene is TRBJ1-1, the V gene TRBV4-3; TRBD1 agrees at 7 bases. V shed 1 base, J shed 1 base, and the junction held 6 bases outside the gene matches. CDR1 and CDR2 (germline): LGHNA, YSLEER. CDR3 length: 16 amino acids. The CDR3: CASSQATTGQNTEAFF. In DNA form, the CDR3 reads TGCGCCAGCAGCCAAGCAACGACAGGGCAGAACACTGAAGCTTTCTTT.

The chain combines TRBV18 with TRBJ1-2; 9 bases are a match to TRBD1. V was pared by 2 bases and J by 8 bases, with 12 bases of the junction left unmatched. Germline CDR1 reads KGHSH; CDR2 reads LQKENI. CDR3 length: 16 amino acids. DNA for the CDR3: TGTGCCAGCTCACCAGCGGCGACAGGGGGTTCTTGGGGCTACACCTTC. Amino acids: CASSPAATGGSWGYTF.

This clone was detected once. This chain uses TRBV7-9 with TRBJ1-1; 8 bases map to TRBD1. Germline loops: CDR1 SEHNR, CDR2 FQNEAQ (reference sequence). Unmatched junction bases numbered 5, after V lost 0 bases and J lost 2 bases. The CDR3 spans 16 residues. CDR3 sequence: CASSLAWDRNNTEAFF. In nucleotides, the CDR3 is TGTGCCAGCAGCTTAGCGTGGGACAGGAATAACACTGAAGCTTTCTTT.

This sequence joins TRBV10-1 and TRBJ2-4; 11 bases fit TRBD2. This CDR3 has 18 amino acids. V trimming: 6 bases; J trimming: 0 bases; junction bases outside the gene matches: 10. Germline CDR1 reads WNHNN; CDR2 reads SYGVQD (reference sequence). Here the CDR3 DNA reads TGCGCCAGCAGCAACAATAGACTAGCGGGATCAGCCAAAAACATTCAGTACTTC. This encodes CASSNNRLAGSAKNIQYF.

V usage is TRBV5-5 and J usage is TRBJ1-1; D is perhaps TRBD1 (5 bases). V was cut by 4 bases and J by 4 bases, with 11 bases left in between. Germline V gene sequence: CDR1 SGHKS, CDR2 YYEKEE (reference sequence). The CDR3 is 13 residues long. CDR3 residues: CASSLSRGTEAFF. For the CDR3, the DNA is TGTGCCAGCAGCCTCAGTAGGGGCACTGAAGCTTTCTTT.

This clone was detected only a few times. The rearrangement links TRBV24-1 to TRBJ1-5; maybe TRBD1 (6 bases). This CDR3 comprises 12 residues. The V and J ends lost 5 bases and 7 bases respectively, with 8 bases between them. CDR1 is KGHDR, CDR2 SFDVKD, per germline. The CDR3 sequence: CATSAQGQPQHF. CDR3 DNA sequence: TGTGCCACCAGTGCCCAGGGGCAGCCCCAGCATTTT.